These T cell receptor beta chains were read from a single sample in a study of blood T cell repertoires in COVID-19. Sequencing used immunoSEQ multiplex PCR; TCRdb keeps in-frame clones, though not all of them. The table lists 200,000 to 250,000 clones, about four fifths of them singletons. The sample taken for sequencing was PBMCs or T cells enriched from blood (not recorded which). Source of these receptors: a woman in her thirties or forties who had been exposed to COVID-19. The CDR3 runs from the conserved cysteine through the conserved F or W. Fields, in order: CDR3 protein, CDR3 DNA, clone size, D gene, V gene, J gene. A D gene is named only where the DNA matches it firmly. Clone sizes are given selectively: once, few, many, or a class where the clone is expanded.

CDR3aa: CASTPGGPYGYTF
CDR3nt: TGTGCCAGCACGCCCGGGGGTCCCTATGGCTACACCTTC
abundance: .
d_gene: .
v_gene: TRBV6-1
j_gene: TRBJ1-2

CDR3aa: CATKGQGTFMGYTF
CDR3nt: TGTGCCACCAAGGGACAGGGGACGTTTATGGGCTACACCTTC
abundance: .
d_gene: TRBD1
v_gene: TRBV2
j_gene: TRBJ1-2

CDR3aa: CASSWGLPDTQYF
CDR3nt: TGTGCCAGCAGTTGGGGACTGCCAGATACGCAGTATTTT
abundance: .
d_gene: .
v_gene: TRBV6-2/TRBV6-3
j_gene: TRBJ2-3

CDR3aa: CASSPSSGTGTSSYEQYF
CDR3nt: TGTGCCAGCAGTCCTAGTTCCGGGACAGGGACCTCTTCCTACGAGCAGTACTTC
abundance: .
d_gene: TRBD1
v_gene: TRBV3-1/TRBV3-2
j_gene: TRBJ2-7

CDR3aa: CASSPGGTEVFQPQHF
CDR3nt: TGTGCCAGTAGTCCAGGGGGCACAGAGGTCTTCCAGCCCCAGCATTTT
abundance: .
d_gene: TRBD1
v_gene: TRBV19
j_gene: TRBJ1-5

CDR3aa: CASSPGLAGSYEQYF
CDR3nt: TGTGCCAGCAGCCCGGGACTAGCAGGCTCCTACGAGCAGTACTTC
abundance: .
d_gene: TRBD2
v_gene: TRBV7-2
j_gene: TRBJ2-7

CDR3aa: CSHRENTEAFF
CDR3nt: TGCAGCCACAGGGAAAACACTGAAGCTTTCTTT
abundance: .
d_gene: .
v_gene: TRBV29-1
j_gene: TRBJ1-1

CDR3aa: CASSGDRGRGGNTEAFF
CDR3nt: TGTGCCAGCAGCGGGGACAGGGGGCGCGGAGGGAACACTGAAGCTTTCTTT
abundance: .
d_gene: TRBD1
v_gene: TRBV7-8
j_gene: TRBJ1-1

CDR3aa: CASSLAVTPNEIFF
CDR3nt: TGTGCCAGCAGTTTGGCTGTGACTCCCAACGAAATCTTCTTT
abundance: .
d_gene: .
v_gene: TRBV6-5
j_gene: TRBJ1-1

CDR3aa: CASSFPDTSSQPQHF
CDR3nt: TGTGCCAGCAGTTTCCCAGACACGTCTAGCCAGCCCCAGCATTTT
abundance: few
d_gene: .
v_gene: TRBV6-2/TRBV6-3
j_gene: TRBJ1-5